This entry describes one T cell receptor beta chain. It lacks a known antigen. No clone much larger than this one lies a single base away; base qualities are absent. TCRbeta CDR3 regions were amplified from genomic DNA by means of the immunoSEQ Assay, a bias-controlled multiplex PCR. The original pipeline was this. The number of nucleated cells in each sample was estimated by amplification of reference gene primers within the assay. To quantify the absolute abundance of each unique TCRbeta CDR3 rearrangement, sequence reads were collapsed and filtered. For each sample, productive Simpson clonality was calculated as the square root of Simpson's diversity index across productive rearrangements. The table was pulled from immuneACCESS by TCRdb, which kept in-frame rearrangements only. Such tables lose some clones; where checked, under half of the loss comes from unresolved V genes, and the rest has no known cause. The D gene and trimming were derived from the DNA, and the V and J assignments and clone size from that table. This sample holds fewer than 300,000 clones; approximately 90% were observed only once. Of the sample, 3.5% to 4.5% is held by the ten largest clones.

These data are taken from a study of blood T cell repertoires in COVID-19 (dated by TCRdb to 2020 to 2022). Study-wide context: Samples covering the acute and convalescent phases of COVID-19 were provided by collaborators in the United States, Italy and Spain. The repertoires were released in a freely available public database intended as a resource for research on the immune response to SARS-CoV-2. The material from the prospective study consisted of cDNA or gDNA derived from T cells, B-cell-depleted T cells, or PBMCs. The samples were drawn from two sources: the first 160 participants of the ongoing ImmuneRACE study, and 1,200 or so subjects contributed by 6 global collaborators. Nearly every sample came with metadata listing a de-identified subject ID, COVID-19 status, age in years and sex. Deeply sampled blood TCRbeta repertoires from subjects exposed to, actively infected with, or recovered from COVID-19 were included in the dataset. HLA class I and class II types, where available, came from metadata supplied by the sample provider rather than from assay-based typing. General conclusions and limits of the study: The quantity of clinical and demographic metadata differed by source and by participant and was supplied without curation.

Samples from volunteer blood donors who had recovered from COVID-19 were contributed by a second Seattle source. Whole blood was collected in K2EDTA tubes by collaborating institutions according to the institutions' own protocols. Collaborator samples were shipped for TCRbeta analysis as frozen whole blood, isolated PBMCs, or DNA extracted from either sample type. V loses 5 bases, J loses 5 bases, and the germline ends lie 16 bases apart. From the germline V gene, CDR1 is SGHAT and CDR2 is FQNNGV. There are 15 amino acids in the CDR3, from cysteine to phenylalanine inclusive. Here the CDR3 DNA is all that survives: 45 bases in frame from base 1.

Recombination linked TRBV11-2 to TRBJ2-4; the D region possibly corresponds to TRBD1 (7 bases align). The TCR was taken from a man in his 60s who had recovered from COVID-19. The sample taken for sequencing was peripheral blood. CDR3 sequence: CASSPRGRGENIQYF. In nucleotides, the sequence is TGTGCCAGCAGCCCACGGGGCAGGGGGGAAAACATTCAGTACTTC.